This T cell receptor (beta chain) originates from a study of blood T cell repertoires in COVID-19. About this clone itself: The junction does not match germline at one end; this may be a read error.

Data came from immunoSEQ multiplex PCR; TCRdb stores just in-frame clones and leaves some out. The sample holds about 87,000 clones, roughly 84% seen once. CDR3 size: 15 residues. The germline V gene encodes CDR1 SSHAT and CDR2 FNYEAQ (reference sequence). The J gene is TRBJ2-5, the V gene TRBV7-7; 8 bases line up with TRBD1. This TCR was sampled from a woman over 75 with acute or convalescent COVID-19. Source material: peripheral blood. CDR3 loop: CASSLDGTGQETQYF. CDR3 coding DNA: TGTGCTAGCAGCTTAGACGGGACAGGACAAGAGACCCAGTACTTC. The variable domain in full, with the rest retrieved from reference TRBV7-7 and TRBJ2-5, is GAGVSQSPRYKVTKRGQDVTLRCDPISSHATLYWYQQALGQGPEFLTYFNYEAQPDKSGLPSDRFSAERPEGSISTLTIQRTEQRDSAMYRCASSLDGTGQETQYFGPGTRLLVL.